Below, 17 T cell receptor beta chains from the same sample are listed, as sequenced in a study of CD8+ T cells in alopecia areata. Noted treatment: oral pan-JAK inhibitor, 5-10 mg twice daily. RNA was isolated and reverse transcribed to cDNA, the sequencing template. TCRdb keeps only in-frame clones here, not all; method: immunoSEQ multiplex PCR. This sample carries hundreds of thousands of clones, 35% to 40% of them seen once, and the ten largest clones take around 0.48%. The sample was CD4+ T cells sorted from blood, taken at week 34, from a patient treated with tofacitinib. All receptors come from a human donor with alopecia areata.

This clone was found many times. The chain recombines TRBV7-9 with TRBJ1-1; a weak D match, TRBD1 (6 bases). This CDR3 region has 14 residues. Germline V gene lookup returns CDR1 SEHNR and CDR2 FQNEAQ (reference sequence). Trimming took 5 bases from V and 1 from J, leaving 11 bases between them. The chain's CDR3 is CASSPRGGNTEAFF. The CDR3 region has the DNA TGTGCCAGCAGCCCGAGAGGGGGGAACACTGAAGCTTTCTTT.

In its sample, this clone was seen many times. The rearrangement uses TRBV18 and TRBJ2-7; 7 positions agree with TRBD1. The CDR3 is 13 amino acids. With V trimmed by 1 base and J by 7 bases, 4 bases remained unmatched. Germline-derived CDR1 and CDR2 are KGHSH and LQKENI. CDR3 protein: CASSPQGAEEQYF. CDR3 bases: TGTGCCAGCTCACCACAGGGGGCGGAAGAGCAGTACTTC.

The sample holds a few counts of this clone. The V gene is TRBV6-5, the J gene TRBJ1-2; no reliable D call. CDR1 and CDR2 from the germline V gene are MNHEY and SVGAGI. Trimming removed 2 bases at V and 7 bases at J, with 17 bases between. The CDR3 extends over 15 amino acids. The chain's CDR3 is CASSYTLLRGSGYTF. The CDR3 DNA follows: TGTGCCAGCAGTTACACCCTTCTCCGGGGAAGTGGCTACACCTTC.

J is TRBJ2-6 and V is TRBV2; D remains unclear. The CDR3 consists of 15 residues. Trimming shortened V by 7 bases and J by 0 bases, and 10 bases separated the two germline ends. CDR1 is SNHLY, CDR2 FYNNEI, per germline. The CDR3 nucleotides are TGTGCCAGCACTAGGATAAGCTCTGGGGCCAACGTCCTGACTTTC. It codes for CASTRISSGANVLTF.

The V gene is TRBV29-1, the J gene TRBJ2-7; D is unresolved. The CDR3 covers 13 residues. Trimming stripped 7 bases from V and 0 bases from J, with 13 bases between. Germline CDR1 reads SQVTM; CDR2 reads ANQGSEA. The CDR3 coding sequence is TGCAGCGCCCGTCCCAGGAGCTCCTACGAGCAGTACTTC. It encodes CSARPRSSYEQYF.

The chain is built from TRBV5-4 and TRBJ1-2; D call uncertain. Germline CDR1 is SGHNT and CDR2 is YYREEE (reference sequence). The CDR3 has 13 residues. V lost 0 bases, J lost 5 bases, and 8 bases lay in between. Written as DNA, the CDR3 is TGTGCCAGCAGCTTGGACCCCGCTTATGGCTACACCTTC. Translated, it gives CASSLDPAYGYTF.

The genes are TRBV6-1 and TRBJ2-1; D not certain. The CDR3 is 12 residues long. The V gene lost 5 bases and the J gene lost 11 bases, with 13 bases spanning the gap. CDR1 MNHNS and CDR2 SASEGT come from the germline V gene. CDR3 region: CASSRSPDQQFF. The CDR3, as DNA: TGTGCCAGCAGTCGGTCCCCCGACCAGCAGTTCTTC.

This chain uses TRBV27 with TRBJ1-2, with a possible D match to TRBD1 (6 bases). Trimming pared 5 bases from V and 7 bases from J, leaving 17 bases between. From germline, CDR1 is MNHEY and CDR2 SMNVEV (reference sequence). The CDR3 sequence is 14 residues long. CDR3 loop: CASSADSLLGGYTF. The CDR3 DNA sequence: TGTGCCAGCAGTGCGGACAGCCTTTTGGGTGGCTACACCTTC.

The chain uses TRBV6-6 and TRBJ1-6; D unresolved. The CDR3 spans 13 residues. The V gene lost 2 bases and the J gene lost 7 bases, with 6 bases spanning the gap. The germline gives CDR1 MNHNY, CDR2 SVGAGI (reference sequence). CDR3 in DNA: TGTGCCAGCAGTTACACCGAAAATTCACCCCTCCACTTT. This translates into CASSYTENSPLHF.

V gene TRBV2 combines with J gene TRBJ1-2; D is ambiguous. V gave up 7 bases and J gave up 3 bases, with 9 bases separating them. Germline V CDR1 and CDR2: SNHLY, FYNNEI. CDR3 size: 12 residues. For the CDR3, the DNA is TGTGCCAGCAATACGGCAGACTATGGCTACACCTTC. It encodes CASNTADYGYTF.

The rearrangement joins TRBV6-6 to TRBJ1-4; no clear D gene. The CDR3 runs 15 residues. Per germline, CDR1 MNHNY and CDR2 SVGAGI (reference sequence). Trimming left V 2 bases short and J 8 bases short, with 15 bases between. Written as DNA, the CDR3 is TGTGCCAGCAGTTACCCGACCGGGGTTCGGGAAAAACTGTTTTTT. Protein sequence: CASSYPTGVREKLFF.

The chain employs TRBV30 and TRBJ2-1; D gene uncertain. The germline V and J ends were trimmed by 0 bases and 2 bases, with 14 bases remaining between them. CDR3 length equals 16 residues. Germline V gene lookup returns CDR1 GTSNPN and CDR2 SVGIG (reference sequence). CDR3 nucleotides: TGTGCCTGGAGTGTCGTCAAGCTGTTAGCCTACAATGAGCAGTTCTTC. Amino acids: CAWSVVKLLAYNEQFF.

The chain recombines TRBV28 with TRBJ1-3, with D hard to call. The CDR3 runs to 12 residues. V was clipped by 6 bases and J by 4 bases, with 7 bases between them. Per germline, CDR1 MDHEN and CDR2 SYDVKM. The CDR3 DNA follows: TGTGCCAGCAGGCAAAAGGGAAACACCATATATTTT. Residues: CASRQKGNTIYF.

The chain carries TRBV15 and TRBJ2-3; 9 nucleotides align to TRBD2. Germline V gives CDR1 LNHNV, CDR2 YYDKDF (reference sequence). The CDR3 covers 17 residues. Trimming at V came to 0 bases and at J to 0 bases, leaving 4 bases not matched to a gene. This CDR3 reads CATSRDRLAVSTDTQYF. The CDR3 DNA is TGTGCCACCAGCAGAGACCGACTAGCGGTTAGCACAGATACGCAGTATTTT.

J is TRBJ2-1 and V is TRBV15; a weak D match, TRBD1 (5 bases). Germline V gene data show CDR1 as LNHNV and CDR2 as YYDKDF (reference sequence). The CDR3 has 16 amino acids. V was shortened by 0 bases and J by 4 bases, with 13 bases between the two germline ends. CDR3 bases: TGTGCCACCAGCAGAGATAAGGACACTCTATACAATGAGCAGTTCTTC. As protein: CATSRDKDTLYNEQFF.

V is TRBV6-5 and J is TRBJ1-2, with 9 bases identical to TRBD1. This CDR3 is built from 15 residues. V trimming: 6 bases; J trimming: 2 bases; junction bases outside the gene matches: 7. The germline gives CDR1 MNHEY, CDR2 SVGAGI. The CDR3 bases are TGTGCCAGCAGACCCCAACAGGGGGCCAACTATGGCTACACCTTC. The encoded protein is CASRPQQGANYGYTF.

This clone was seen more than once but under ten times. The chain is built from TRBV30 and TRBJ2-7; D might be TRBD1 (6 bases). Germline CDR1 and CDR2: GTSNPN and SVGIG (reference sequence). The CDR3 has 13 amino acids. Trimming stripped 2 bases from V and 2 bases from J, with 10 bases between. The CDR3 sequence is CAWSSDSAYEQYF. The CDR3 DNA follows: TGTGCCTGGAGTTCGGACAGCGCCTACGAGCAGTACTTC.